This T cell receptor beta chain was identified during a study of blood T cell repertoires in COVID-19. As for the study in general: Sites across the United States, Italy and Spain contributed samples from acute and convalescent COVID-19. The cDNA or gDNA used as material had been derived from T cells, B-cell-depleted T cells, or PBMCs.

Per the authors' pipeline: Reference gene primer amplification in the assay estimated nucleated cell counts. Profiled with immunoSEQ multiplex PCR; TCRdb holds only in-frame clones, not every one. V, J and clone size reflect that table, while D and trimming were determined from the DNA. Here the sample spans roughly 100,000 clones, roughly 79% being singletons. Deletions cut 6 bases from V and 9 bases from J, with 18 bases between. The CDR3 has 14 residues. Germline CDR1 is LNHDA and CDR2 is SQIVND (reference sequence). The receptor was derived from a woman in her 70s with acute or convalescent COVID-19. Sequencing used peripheral blood. The rearrangement uses TRBV19 and TRBJ1-5; D is possibly TRBD1 (6 bases). The CDR3 is CASRIPGTKGPQHF. CDR3 coding DNA: TGTGCCAGTAGGATACCAGGGACAAAGGGGCCCCAGCATTTT.